The 8 T cell receptor beta chains below were found in one sample sequenced in a study of human T cells and chemical hapten exposure. Time point reported: patch test 3, about 24 weeks after DPC sensitization. Documented treatment: therapeutic diphenylcyclopropenone sensitization with weekly scalp DPC. MiXCR was run by TCRdb on the RACE reads, yielding one entry per CDR3 protein. The table lists over 65,000 distinct CDR3 sequences, over 8.5% of them singletons. Material: whole blood, obtained in connection with sensitization to the hapten diphenylcyclopropenone (DPC). All receptors derive from a woman in her 50s with alopecia areata. Some clones in this sample may be carry-over from other donors' samples.

This clonotype was found many times. The chain is built from TRBV5-1 and TRBJ2-7, with D unclear. The V end was cut by 0 bases, the J end by 6 bases, with 4 bases between. Germline-derived CDR1 and CDR2 are SGHRS and YFSETQ. The CDR3 consists of 11 residues. The CDR3 is CASSLGGEQYF. The CDR3 DNA sequence: TGCGCCAGCAGCTTGGGCGGCGAGCAGTACTTC.

The chain recombines TRBV12-3 or TRBV12-4 with TRBJ1-4; the D is unclear. The ends were cut back, 2 bases at V and 8 bases at J, with 3 bases in the middle. The CDR3 runs to 11 residues. The CDR3 region is CASSLKEKLFF. As DNA, the CDR3 is TGTGCCAGCAGTTTAAAAGAAAAACTGTTTTTT.

This clonotype was found a few times. The chain recombines TRBV3-1 with TRBJ2-1; the D gene is possibly TRBD2 (5 bases). Per the germline V gene, CDR1 is LGHDT and CDR2 is YNNKEL (reference sequence). The CDR3 spans 15 residues. V gave up 0 bases and J gave up 6 bases, with 12 bases separating them. The CDR3 here is CASSQDGVTGNEQFF. The CDR3 DNA is TGTGCCAGCAGCCAAGACGGGGTTACGGGCAATGAGCAGTTCTTC.

This clonotype came up many times. V gene TRBV7-8 combines with J gene TRBJ2-5; D call uncertain. Germline-derived CDR1 and CDR2 are SGHVS and FQNEAQ. This CDR3 is 15 amino acids long. V lost 7 bases and J 2 bases, leaving 17 bases between the germline ends. The CDR3 DNA is TGTGCCAGCACCCACAGACCGATCTTACAAGAGACCCAGTACTTC. As protein: CASTHRPILQETQYF.

This clonotype came up a few times. The chain combines TRBV20-1 with TRBJ2-1; 15 bases line up with TRBD2. CDR3 size: 18 residues. The V gene end was trimmed by 6 bases and the J gene end by 1 base; junction bases not matched to a gene: 10. The V gene's germline CDR1 is DFQATT and CDR2 SNEGSKA (reference sequence). CDR3 sequence (DNA): TGCAGTGCCCACCAGGGACTAGCGGGAGGAAGGTCCTACAATGAGCAGTTCTTC. Protein: CSAHQGLAGGRSYNEQFF.

Many counts were recorded for this clonotype. The rearrangement uses TRBV10-3 and TRBJ1-2; 7 bases agree with TRBD1. This CDR3 spans 16 amino acids. Losses at the gene ends were 4 bases for V and 2 bases for J; bases not matched to a gene: 10. The germline gives CDR1 ENHRY, CDR2 SYGVKD. The CDR3, as DNA: TGTGCCATCAGTGGGGGGCCCGAACAGGGGAACTATGGCTACACCTTC. It is translated as CAISGGPEQGNYGYTF.

V is TRBV12-3 or TRBV12-4 and J is TRBJ2-7, with TRBD2 matching over 14 bases. The junction had 14 bases not matched to a gene; V was cut back by 6 bases and J by 10 bases. CDR3 length: 16 residues. The chain's CDR3 is CASSLGLAGGGRGQYF. CDR3 in DNA: TGTGCCAGCAGCCTCGGACTAGCGGGAGGAGGCCGGGGTCAGTACTTC.

The V and J genes are TRBV4-3 and TRBJ1-4; D remains ambiguous. The CDR3 sequence is 15 residues long. V shed 0 bases and J shed 7 bases, with 12 bases lying between them. The germline gives CDR1 LGHNA, CDR2 YSLEER. The CDR3 nucleotides are TGCGCCAGCAGCCAAGATCGCGTTTCGAGTGAAAAACTGTTTTTT. Translation gives CASSQDRVSSEKLFF.